This T cell receptor beta chain was recovered during a study of T cells in Graves' hyperthyroidism and ophthalmopathy. As concerns this clonotype: Its antigen is undetermined.

Study-level points and caveats: The model identified upcoming ophthalmopathy a median roughly 6.5 months ahead of onset.

The source material, RNA transcripts, was used to amplify TCR beta CDR3 regions. First-round RT-PCR targeting the TCR CDR3 was performed with the HTBI primer set. One entry per CDR3 protein results from TCRdb running MiXCR on the multiplex PCR reads. Of about 400,000 distinct CDR3 sequences detected, roughly 13% appear once; the ten largest clones hold approximately 5.3%. With 3 bases clipped from V and 2 bases from J, the junction kept 3 bases outside the gene matches. The V gene's germline CDR1 is WSHSY and CDR2 SAAADI. This CDR3 is built from 15 residues. Input material: blood. The chain couples TRBV10-2 to TRBJ2-1; 8 nucleotides match TRBD1. The receptor was isolated from a young woman with Graves' hyperthyroidism. The CDR3 spells CASSDKDRAYNEQFF. CDR3 DNA sequence: TGCGCCAGCAGTGATAAGGACAGGGCCTACAATGAGCAGTTCTTC.